A selection of T cell receptor beta chains follows, all from one sample in a study of CXCR3 chemokines and chemotherapy response in bladder cancer. TCRdb processed the PCR reads anew with MiXCR; each CDR3 protein has one entry. This sample has around 1,400 distinct CDR3 sequences, with under 6.5% found just once. The biological material was taken from a patient whose treatment included neoadjuvant chemotherapy. Receptor source: a human donor with bladder cancer that responded to neoadjuvant chemotherapy. CDR3s include the opening cysteine and the closing phenylalanine or tryptophan. Each record gives: J gene, V gene, clone size, D gene, CDR3 protein, CDR3 DNA. The D gene is left open where the match is weak. Part of the rows lack a size; the others show once, few, many or a class for expanded clones.

j_call: TRBJ2-5
v_call: TRBV6-1
clone_size: medium-sized
d_call: NA
cdr3_aa: CATLAWGRQETQYF
cdr3_nt: TGTGCCACCTTAGCTTGGGGGCGGCAAGAGACCCAGTACTTC

j_call: TRBJ1-5
v_call: TRBV20-1
clone_size: NA
d_call: NA
cdr3_aa: CSAQDNQPQHF
cdr3_nt: TGCAGTGCCCAAGACAATCAGCCCCAGCATTTT

j_call: TRBJ2-7
v_call: TRBV27
clone_size: many
d_call: TRBD2
cdr3_aa: CASSPSAGGLDEQYF
cdr3_nt: TGTGCCAGCAGCCCCTCAGCGGGGGGCCTGGACGAGCAGTACTTC

j_call: TRBJ2-4
v_call: TRBV7-9
clone_size: many
d_call: NA
cdr3_aa: CASRPNNLAKNIQYF
cdr3_nt: TGTGCCAGCAGACCGAACAATCTAGCCAAAAACATTCAGTACTTC

j_call: TRBJ1-4
v_call: TRBV24-1
clone_size: large
d_call: NA
cdr3_aa: CANLDEKLFF
cdr3_nt: TGTGCCAACCTGGATGAAAAACTGTTTTTT

j_call: TRBJ1-1
v_call: TRBV24-1
clone_size: medium-sized
d_call: NA
cdr3_aa: CATSAYLGTEAFF
cdr3_nt: TGTGCCACCAGTGCCTACCTTGGAACTGAAGCTTTCTTT

j_call: TRBJ1-2
v_call: TRBV6-1
clone_size: hyperexpanded
d_call: NA
cdr3_aa: CASPKGGAIGYGYTF
cdr3_nt: TGTGCCAGCCCAAAGGGGGGTGCAATCGGCTATGGCTACACCTTC